Presented here are 23 T cell receptor beta chains from one specimen sequenced in a study of Tregs in tolerant kidney transplant recipients. Repertoires were generated with immunoSEQ multiplex PCR, while TCRdb's copy carries only in-frame clones and drops some. This sample's table has tens of thousands of clones. Source: CD4+ T cells from blood, taken before the transplant. These receptors were taken from a human donor who received a combined kidney and bone marrow transplant.

About this clone: Sequencing ends 3 residues short of the CDR3 end; the germline J gene provides the rest. This chain joins TRBV10-3 and TRBJ1-4; D unresolved. Germline V gene data show CDR1 as ENHRY and CDR2 as SYGVKD. The CDR3 runs to 13 residues. Trimming shortened V by 5 bases and J by 6 bases, and 10 bases separated the two germline ends. The sequenced CDR3 bases are TGTGCCATCAGTAAGGCCGAGGATGAAAAA. Translated: CAISKAEDEK. The full CDR3 protein reads CAISKAEDEKLFF.

About this clone: The missing CDR3 end, 3 residues past where the read stops, is filled in from the germline J gene. The chain couples TRBV6-2 or TRBV6-3 to TRBJ1-1, with a weak D call TRBD1 (5 bases). The germline V gene encodes CDR1 MNHEY and CDR2 SVGEGT. This CDR3 is 17 amino acids long. Trimming shortened V by 2 bases and J by 0 bases, and 16 bases separated the two germline ends. CDR3 DNA, as far as it was read: TGTGCCAGCAGTTACCCCCGGGGGGGTAGGATGAACACTGAA. It encodes CASSYPRGGRMNTE. The CDR3 in its entirety is CASSYPRGGRMNTEAFF.

As to this clone: The read finishes 3 residues shy of the CDR3 end, and the germline J gene is used to complete it. V is TRBV5-6 and J is TRBJ1-1, with D possibly matching TRBD1 (5 bases). The V end lost 4 bases, the J end lost 1 base, and 14 bases lay between the germline ends. The CDR3 contains 15 residues. The germline gives CDR1 SGHDT, CDR2 YYEEEE. CDR3 region: CASSVLGGANTEAFF. Partial CDR3 DNA: TGTGCCAGCAGCGTCCTGGGGGGAGCGAACACTGAA. Using reference TRBV5-6 and TRBJ1-1 for the parts outside the CDR3, the full variable domain is DAGVTQSPTHLIKTRGQQVTLRCSPKSGHDTVSWYQQALGQGPQFIFQYYEEEERQRGNFPDRFSGHQFPNYSSELNVNALLLGDSALYLCASSVLGGANTEAFFGQGTRLTVV.

Comment on this clone: The CDR3 end lies 3 residues beyond the end of the read and is filled in from the germline J gene. This chain joins TRBV7-9 and TRBJ2-5; 8 nucleotides align to TRBD1. This CDR3 is 15 amino acids long. Unmatched junction bases numbered 7, after V lost 5 bases and J lost 2 bases. Germline loops: CDR1 SEHNR, CDR2 FQNEAQ (reference sequence). The sequenced part of the CDR3 DNA is TGTGCCAGCAGCAGGACAGGGACGCCACAAGAGACC. This codes for CASSRTGTPQET. In full, the CDR3 is CASSRTGTPQETQYF.

Note on this clone: The DNA ends 3 residues before the CDR3 does, and the rest of the CDR3 is filled in from the germline J gene. This sequence joins TRBV18 and TRBJ2-3; D remains unclear. Germline V gives CDR1 KGHSH, CDR2 LQKENI. The CDR3 consists of 15 residues. The V end lost 1 base, the J end lost 2 bases, and 10 bases lay between the germline ends. CDR3 DNA (partial): TGTGCCAGCTCACCACGGCGGCATAACACAGATACG. This translates into CASSPRRHNTDT. The whole CDR3 reads CASSPRRHNTDTQYF.

A remark on this clone: The read terminates 3 residues ahead of where the CDR3 ends, so the germline J gene completes it. This chain uses TRBV19 with TRBJ2-2; 9 nucleotides align to TRBD2. V was pared by 9 bases and J by 3 bases, with 11 bases of the junction left unmatched. The germline V gene has CDR1 LNHDA and CDR2 SQIVND (reference sequence). The CDR3 contains 16 residues. The CDR3 spells CASGSPSGRYTGELFF. The sequenced part of the CDR3 DNA is TGTGCCAGCGGAAGCCCCAGCGGGAGGTACACCGGGGAG.

In the case of this clone: With the read ending 3 residues before the CDR3 end, the germline J gene is used to fill in that end. The chain carries TRBV11-2 and TRBJ2-2, with D possibly TRBD1 on 5 matching bases. V lost 5 bases and J 6 bases, leaving 13 bases between the germline ends. This CDR3 region has 14 residues. Germline V gene data show CDR1 as SGHAT and CDR2 as FQNNGV. The chain's CDR3 is CASSVSQGSGELFF. The sequenced CDR3 bases are TGTGCCAGCAGCGTGTCGCAGGGATCCGGGGAG.

With respect to this clone: Sequencing ends 3 residues short of the CDR3 end; the germline J gene provides the rest. This chain links TRBV20-1 with TRBJ1-2, with a tentative D call TRBD1 (5 bases). The CDR3 length is 12 residues. Germline assignment: CDR1 DFQATT and CDR2 SNEGSKA (reference sequence). The part of the CDR3 DNA that was read is TGCAGTGCTTCGGACACTCGGGAGGGC. Amino acid sequence: CSASDTREG. The entire CDR3 protein is CSASDTREGYTF.

Note on this clone: Read coverage stops 3 residues before the CDR3 terminus; the germline J gene supplies the remainder. The V gene is TRBV6-2 or TRBV6-3, the J gene TRBJ1-2; 7 bases match TRBD1. V dropped 8 bases and J dropped 4; count of bases not matched to a gene: 19. The CDR3 is 17 amino acids. CDR1 and CDR2 (germline): MNHEY, SVGEGT. The CDR3 bases that were read are TGTGCCAGCGAAGATTTAAGCGGACAGGCGAAACCCTATGGC. This encodes CASEDLSGQAKPYG. The entire CDR3 sequence reads CASEDLSGQAKPYGYTF.

Regarding this clone: The CDR3 goes on 3 residues after the read ends, and that part is filled in from the germline J gene. The chain combines TRBV19 with TRBJ2-1, with D tentatively TRBD1 (5 bases). The V gene's germline CDR1 is LNHDA and CDR2 SQIVND (reference sequence). The CDR3 runs to 15 residues. V was shortened by 6 bases and J by 0 bases, with 12 bases between the two germline ends. The CDR3 reads CASRPDRGSYNEQFF. The covered CDR3 bases are TGTGCCAGTAGACCCGACAGAGGCTCCTACAATGAG. Full variable domain (outside the CDR3, taken from reference TRBV19 and TRBJ2-1): DGGITQSPKYLFRKEGQNVTLSCEQNLNHDAMYWYRQDPGQGLRLIYYSQIVNDFQKGDIAEGYSVSREKKESFPLTVTSAQKNPTAFYLCASRPDRGSYNEQFFGPGTRLTVL.

Points on this clone: The read ends 3 residues early relative to the CDR3; the germline J gene fills the gap. The chain employs TRBV19 and TRBJ2-5; TRBD1 agrees at 10 bases. The V and J ends lost 5 bases and 5 bases, in that order; junction bases with no gene match: 14. The CDR3 totals 17 residues. Germline V gene lookup returns CDR1 LNHDA and CDR2 SQIVND (reference sequence). The DNA read from the CDR3 is TGTGCCAGTAGTCCCCGGGGGACAGGGGATGGCCGGGAGACC. Protein: CASSPRGTGDGRET. The full CDR3 is CASSPRGTGDGRETQYF.

Concerning this clone: The read ends 3 residues early relative to the CDR3; the germline J gene fills the gap. The chain couples TRBV18 to TRBJ1-2; perhaps TRBD1 as D (6 bases). The V end was cut by 3 bases, the J end by 3 bases, with 14 bases between. Germline CDR1 reads KGHSH; CDR2 reads LQKENI. This CDR3 has 15 residues. The DNA read from the CDR3 is TGTGCCAGCTCACCCCCTCGGACAGACTACTATGGC. The encoded protein is CASSPPRTDYYG. The whole CDR3 protein reads CASSPPRTDYYGYTF.

The CDR3 here is CASSLKGGNTIYF. The CDR3 bases that were read are TGTGCCAGCAGCTTAAAGGGGGGAAACACC. This rearrangement joins TRBV7-2 to TRBJ1-3, with a tentative D call TRBD1 (5 bases). The read ends 3 residues shy of where the CDR3 ends; the end is completed using the germline J gene. This CDR3 region has 13 residues. Germline V lookup: CDR1 SGHTA, CDR2 FQGNSA. V was clipped by 2 bases and J by 4 bases, with 6 bases between them.

The CDR3 sequence is CASSPLGGINEQYF. The part of the CDR3 DNA that was read is TGTGCCAGTAGTCCCCTGGGCGGGATAAACGAG. V gene TRBV19 combines with J gene TRBJ2-7, with a weak D call TRBD2 (6 bases). The observed sequence ends 3 residues before the CDR3 terminus, with the missing tail filled in from the germline J gene. Germline V gives CDR1 LNHDA, CDR2 SQIVND (reference sequence). The CDR3 sequence is 14 residues long. The V end lost 5 bases, the J end lost 5 bases, and 16 bases lay between the germline ends.

The CDR3 loop reads CASSPGPKDGYTF. The CDR3 DNA, read in part, is TGTGCCAGCTCACCAGGCCCGAAAGATGGC. V is TRBV18 and J is TRBJ1-2; D is unresolved. The sequence runs out 3 residues before the end of the CDR3; the remainder is reconstructed from the germline J gene. This CDR3 is built from 13 residues. CDR1 and CDR2 (germline): KGHSH, LQKENI. Trimming removed 2 bases at V and 6 bases at J, with 10 bases between.

Concerning this clone: The CDR3 extends 3 residues past the end of the read, so its final part is completed from the germline J gene. The chain uses TRBV19 and TRBJ1-4; D gene ambiguous. The V gene's germline CDR1 is LNHDA and CDR2 SQIVND (reference sequence). CDR3 length: 13 residues. Deletions cut 7 bases from V and 8 bases from J, with 14 bases between. CDR3 sequence reads: CASKGLSKEKLFF. CDR3 DNA, as far as it was read: TGTGCCAGTAAAGGGTTGTCGAAAGAAAAA.

For this clone: The CDR3 end falls 3 residues outside the read, so it is completed with the germline J gene. The V gene is TRBV19, the J gene TRBJ1-6; 8 bases align to TRBD1. J lost 7 bases, V lost 3 bases, and 11 bases had no gene match. The CDR3 spans 17 residues. Per germline, CDR1 LNHDA and CDR2 SQIVND (reference sequence). The covered CDR3 bases are TGTGCCAGTAGTATTCTCCAGGGGGCTCTTCGGAATTCACCC. This translates into CASSILQGALRNSP. The full CDR3 protein is CASSILQGALRNSPLHF.

In regard to this clone: The read comes to an end 3 residues before the CDR3 does, leaving the germline J gene to fill in the end. The chain couples TRBV7-2 to TRBJ1-1, with D unclear. The CDR3 length is 12 residues. Looked up from germline, CDR1 is SGHTA and CDR2 is FQGNSA. Trimming removed 5 bases at V and 4 bases at J, with 8 bases between. The CDR3 reads CASSPRFTEAFF. CDR3 DNA, as far as it was read: TGTGCCAGCAGCCCCAGATTCACTGAA.

Comment on this clone: The read terminates 3 residues ahead of where the CDR3 ends, so the germline J gene completes it. The chain has TRBV6-1 and TRBJ2-2, with no clear D. CDR3 length: 14 amino acids. Trimming pared 3 bases from V and 5 bases from J, leaving 10 bases between. CDR1 is MNHNS and CDR2 is SASEGT in the germline V gene. The CDR3 sequence is CASSEVRSTGELFF. The covered CDR3 bases are TGTGCCAGCAGTGAGGTCAGGTCAACCGGGGAG.

Concerning this clone: The observed sequence ends 3 residues before the CDR3 terminus, with the missing tail filled in from the germline J gene. The rearrangement joins TRBV18 to TRBJ2-2, with D possibly matching TRBD1 (5 bases). Deletions cut 5 bases from V and 3 bases from J, with 10 bases between. This CDR3 has 14 residues. The germline V gene encodes CDR1 KGHSH and CDR2 LQKENI. CDR3: CASSTRVDTGELFF. CDR3 DNA, as far as it was read: TGTGCCAGCTCAACCAGGGTTGACACCGGGGAG.

CDR3: CASSPRTFQETQYF. Incomplete CDR3 DNA: TGTGCCAGCAGCCCTCGGACATTCCAAGAGACC. The chain combines TRBV7-7 with TRBJ2-5, with D possibly TRBD1 on 5 matching bases. The read stops 3 residues short of the end of the CDR3; the missing end is completed from the germline J gene. V lost 5 bases, J lost 1 base, and 11 bases lay in between. This CDR3 comprises 14 residues. The germline V gene has CDR1 SSHAT and CDR2 FNYEAQ (reference sequence).

Turning to this clone: The read ends 3 residues before the CDR3 terminus; that terminus is restored from the germline J gene. This sequence joins TRBV18 and TRBJ2-5, with 11 bases matching TRBD1. J lost 7 bases, V lost 3 bases, and 13 bases had no gene match. This CDR3 is 17 amino acids long. Germline V gives CDR1 KGHSH, CDR2 LQKENI. CDR3 DNA (partial): TGTGCCAGCTCACCGCCAGCCTGGACAGGGGGCGAGTGGACC. Translating gives CASSPPAWTGGEWT. The entire CDR3 reads CASSPPAWTGGEWTQYF.

As concerns this clone: The CDR3 goes on 3 residues after the read ends, and that part is filled in from the germline J gene. This chain links TRBV19 with TRBJ1-1, with D uncertain. Trimming pared 7 bases from V and 4 bases from J, leaving 13 bases between. The CDR3 extends over 13 amino acids. From germline, CDR1 is LNHDA and CDR2 SQIVND (reference sequence). The CDR3 DNA, read in part, is TGTGCCAGTACCCCCACAGTAAGCACTGAA. It yields the protein CASTPTVSTE. The whole CDR3 protein reads CASTPTVSTEAFF.